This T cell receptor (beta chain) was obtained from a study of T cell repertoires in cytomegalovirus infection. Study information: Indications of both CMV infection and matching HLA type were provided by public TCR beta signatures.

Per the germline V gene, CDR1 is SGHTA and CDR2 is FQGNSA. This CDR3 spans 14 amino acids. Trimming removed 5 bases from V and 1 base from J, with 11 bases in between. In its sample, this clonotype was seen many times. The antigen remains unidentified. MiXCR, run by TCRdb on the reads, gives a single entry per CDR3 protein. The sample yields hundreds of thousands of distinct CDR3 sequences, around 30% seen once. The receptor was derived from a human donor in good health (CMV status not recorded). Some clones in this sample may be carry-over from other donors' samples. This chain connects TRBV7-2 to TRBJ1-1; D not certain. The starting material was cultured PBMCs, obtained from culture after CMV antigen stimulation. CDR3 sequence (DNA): TGTGCCAGCAGCCCCAGCCGGACGAACACTGAAGCTTTCTTT. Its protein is CASSPSRTNTEAFF.